Detailed here is one T cell receptor beta chain. The sample originates from a study of blood T cell repertoires in COVID-19. For the study at large: Samples taken during acute and convalescent COVID-19 were collected in the United States, Italy and Spain.

TCRdb's copy holds only in-frame clones and misses some; the assay was immunoSEQ multiplex PCR. The table has 200,000 to 300,000 clones, roughly 86% seen once. Trimming stripped 3 bases from V and 9 bases from J, with 11 bases between. The CDR3 runs to 12 residues. From germline, CDR1 is SGHAT and CDR2 FQNNGV. The specimen was peripheral blood. The receptor was derived from a woman aged 55-69 years who had recovered from COVID-19. This rearrangement joins TRBV11-2 to TRBJ2-5; D unresolved. CDR3 nucleotide sequence: TGTGCCAGCAGCTTGGAGAGCCAACCCCAGTACTTC. Its translation is CASSLESQPQYF.